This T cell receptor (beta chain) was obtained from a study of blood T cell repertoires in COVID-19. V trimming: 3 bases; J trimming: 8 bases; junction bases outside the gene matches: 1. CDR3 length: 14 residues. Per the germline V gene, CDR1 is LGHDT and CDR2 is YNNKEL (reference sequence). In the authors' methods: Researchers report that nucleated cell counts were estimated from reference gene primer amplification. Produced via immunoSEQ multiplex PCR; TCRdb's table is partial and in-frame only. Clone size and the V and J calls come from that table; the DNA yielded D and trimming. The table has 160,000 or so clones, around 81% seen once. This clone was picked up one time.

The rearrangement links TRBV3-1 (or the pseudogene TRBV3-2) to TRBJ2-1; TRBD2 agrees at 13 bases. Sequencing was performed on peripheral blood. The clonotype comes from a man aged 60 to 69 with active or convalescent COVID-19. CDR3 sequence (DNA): TGTGCCAGCAGCCACACTAGCGGGAGGGATGAGCAGTTCTTC. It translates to CASSHTSGRDEQFF.